The rows below give T cell receptor beta chains drawn from one sample of a study of T cells in localized non-small cell lung cancer. Method: immunoSEQ multiplex PCR; TCRdb's copy keeps in-frame clones and lacks some. The table includes 45,000 to 60,000 clones, about 88% detected once. The sample was PBMCs, taken before any cancer treatment. The receptors originated from a man aged 35-75 years with stage II lung adenocarcinoma. Both conserved end residues are part of each CDR3. The D gene is left open where the match is weak. A row's size may be missing; if present it is once, few, many or a size class.

clone_size d_call cdr3_length j_call v_call cdr3_nt cdr3_aa
. . 15 TRBJ2-1 TRBV15 TGTGCCACCAGCAGGGATAAAAGCGGACCCAATGAGCAGTTCTTC CATSRDKSGPNEQFF
. TRBD1 16 TRBJ2-2 TRBV13 TGTGCCAGCAGCGGCAGACAGGGACGGAACACCGGGGAGCTGTTTTTT CASSGRQGRNTGELFF
. . 15 TRBJ1-3 TRBV30 TGTGCCTGGAGTGTAAGCCAGTTCTCTGGAAACACCATATATTTT CAWSVSQFSGNTIYF
. . 15 TRBJ1-6 TRBV5-1 TGCGCCAGCAGCTTGGGGGGAGGTGGTAATTCACCCCTCCACTTT CASSLGGGGNSPLHF
. . 15 TRBJ2-6 TRBV2 TGTGCCATAGGTGGGAGTTCCTCTGGGGCCAACGTCCTGACTTTC CAIGGSSSGANVLTF
. TRBD2 19 TRBJ2-5 TRBV7-2 TGTGCCAGCAGCTTAGTAGTGTTGGGGGGACTAGCGGGACAGAGGACCCAGTACTTC CASSLVVLGGLAGQRTQYF
. TRBD2 20 TRBJ2-3 TRBV4-1 TGCGCCAGCAGCACATCGGGGCGGGGGGCGCCCCCCTTCCTCACAGATACGCAGTATTTT CASSTSGRGAPPFLTDTQYF
. . 13 TRBJ2-7 TRBV5-4 TGTGCCAGCAGCCTGCAAGGGGGAAACGAGCAGTACTTC CASSLQGGNEQYF
. . 13 TRBJ2-1 TRBV5-5 TGTGCCAGCAGCTTACTCCCAGGCCATGAGCAGTTCTTC CASSLLPGHEQFF
. . 15 TRBJ2-1 TRBV14 TGTGCCAGCAGCCAAGACGGGGGCTCCTACAATGAGCAGTTCTTC CASSQDGGSYNEQFF
. . 15 TRBJ2-2 TRBV7-6 TGTGCCAGCAGCTTTACAGACAGGCTCCTCGGGGAGCTGTTTTTT CASSFTDRLLGELFF
. . 12 TRBJ1-2 TRBV5-8 TGTGCCAGCAGCTTAGTGAGTTATGGCTACACCTTC CASSLVSYGYTF
. . 14 TRBJ1-5 TRBV9 TGTGCCAGCAGCGTTGGAGCGAGCAATCAGCCCCAGCATTTT CASSVGASNQPQHF
. TRBD1 14 TRBJ1-2 TRBV5-4 TGTGCCAGCAGCTTTGGACAGGGCGGCTATGGCTACACCTTC CASSFGQGGYGYTF
. TRBD1 15 TRBJ1-2 TRBV6-1 TGTGCCAGCAGTGTACAGGGGGACCTTGGGTATGGCTACACCTTC CASSVQGDLGYGYTF
. . 14 TRBJ1-2 TRBV19 TGTGCCAGTAACACCCCGCTCGGGTCCTATGGCTACACCTTC CASNTPLGSYGYTF
. . 16 TRBJ2-1 TRBV7-8 TGTGCCAGCAGCCCCCCTACGAGGGGGGGTTACAATGAGCAGTTCTTC CASSPPTRGGYNEQFF
. TRBD1 13 TRBJ2-5 TRBV5-1 TGCGCCAGCAGCTCGGGACAGCAAGAGACCCAGTACTTC CASSSGQQETQYF
once . 13 TRBJ1-2 TRBV9 TGTGCCAGCAGCGTAGGCCAGGGGTATGGCTACACCTTC CASSVGQGYGYTF
. . 13 TRBJ1-6 TRBV5-4 TGTGCCAGCAGCTTAAACAGGGATTCACCCCTCCACTTT CASSLNRDSPLHF
. TRBD1 17 TRBJ1-1 TRBV27 TGTGCCAGCAGTTTCTTACCGACAGGGACAGTGAACACTGAAGCTTTCTTT CASSFLPTGTVNTEAFF
. . 16 TRBJ2-5 TRBV5-4 TGTGCCAGCAGCTCTGGCGGGACCGCATACCCAGAGACCCAGTACTTC CASSSGGTAYPETQYF
. TRBD1 13 TRBJ2-1 TRBV11-3 TGTGCCAGCAGCGTCGCAGGGGGCAATGAGCAGTTCTTC CASSVAGGNEQFF
once TRBD2 15 TRBJ2-3 TRBV6-9 TGTGCCAGCAGTTACTCGATAGCGGGGAAAGATACGCAGTATTTT CASSYSIAGKDTQYF
few TRBD1 18 TRBJ1-2 TRBV25-1 TGTGCCAGCAGTGAATATATACCGGGGGGACAGGGAGACTATGGCTACACCTTC CASSEYIPGGQGDYGYTF
few . 15 TRBJ1-5 TRBV5-1 TGCGCCAGCAGCTTGGATGGGACTATCTATCAGCCCCAGCATTTT CASSLDGTIYQPQHF
. . 14 TRBJ1-3 TRBV7-8 TGTGCCAGCAGCTTATCTCTCTCTGGAAACACCATATATTTT CASSLSLSGNTIYF
. . 13 TRBJ1-5 TRBV27 TGTGCCAGCAGTCTGACCAAGGATCAGCCCCAGCATTTT CASSLTKDQPQHF
. TRBD2 18 TRBJ2-7 TRBV7-8 TGTGCCAGCAGCTTAAGGCCCCCTAGGGGCGGGAGCTCCTACGAGCAGTACTTC CASSLRPPRGGSSYEQYF
. . 16 TRBJ2-1 TRBV4-1 TGCGCCAGCAGCCAAGACGTCCCGGAGAGGTACAATGAGCAGTTCTTC CASSQDVPERYNEQFF
few TRBD1 16 TRBJ1-2 TRBV19 TGTGCCAGTAGTATAGTGGTAACAGGGGGCCACTATGGCTACACCTTC CASSIVVTGGHYGYTF
. TRBD1 18 TRBJ2-6 TRBV5-4 TGTGCCAGCAGATCGGACAGGGGTGGATTCTCTGGGGCCAACGTCCTGACTTTC CASRSDRGGFSGANVLTF
. TRBD1 13 TRBJ2-7 TRBV5-1 TGCGCCAGCAGCCGTGACAGGGACTACGAGCAGTACTTC CASSRDRDYEQYF
. . 14 TRBJ1-6 TRBV10-3 TGTGCCATCAGTGAGGAGACAGATAATTCACCCCTCCACTTT CAISEETDNSPLHF